This section outlines one TCR beta chain sequence together with its context. CDR1 is SGDLS and CDR2 is YYNGEE in the germline V gene. This CDR3 contains 12 residues. V shed 4 bases and J shed 6 bases, with 8 bases lying between them. These data come from a study of blood T cell repertoires in COVID-19. Study at large: Whether acute or convalescent, the COVID-19 samples came from the United States, Italy and Spain.

Source study methods: Nucleated cell counts were estimated from reference gene primer amplification. Some clones are missing from TCRdb's copy, which holds only in-frame ones; the method was immunoSEQ multiplex PCR. V, J and clone size are taken as reported in that table, and D and trimming were inferred from the DNA itself. The data show around 56,000 clones, with 81% seen just once and 25% to 35% held by the top ten. This clonotype originated in a woman older than 75 with active or convalescent COVID-19. The chain links TRBV9 to TRBJ2-1; TRBD1 is a possible D gene (5 bases). The sequencing sample was made of peripheral blood. DNA for the CDR3: TGTGCCAGCAGCTTCACAGGCAATGAGCAGTTCTTC. The encoded protein is CASSFTGNEQFF.